This T cell receptor (beta chain) was sequenced during a study of CD8 T cells in Susac syndrome. Treatment-naive patients with stable or active relapsing-remitting disease served as multiple sclerosis controls. Both CD4+ and CD8+ T cells were negatively isolated, and TEMRA cells underwent FACS enrichment. CDR3 length: 12 residues. CDR1 is GTSNPN, CDR2 SVGIG, per germline (reference sequence). V lost 4 bases, J lost 0 bases, and 6 bases lay in between. The RNA input was roughly 0.45 to 1 ug, and it was reverse transcribed with random hexamers. With immunoSEQ multiplex PCR, TCR beta CDR3 was amplified across 54 Vbeta and 13 Jbeta. TCRdb re-called the immunoSEQ multiplex PCR reads through MiXCR, storing one row per CDR3 protein. The sample shows roughly 200,000 distinct CDR3 sequences, around 95% of them seen only once.

The chain recombines TRBV30 with TRBJ1-2; D not certain. The TCR comes from a human donor with multiple sclerosis. Sequenced: CD4+ T cells from PBMCs. In DNA form, the CDR3 reads TGTGCCTGGATGCCAGCTAACTATGGCTACACCTTC. This encodes CAWMPANYGYTF. The full variable domain, in which reference TRBV30 and TRBJ1-2 provide the parts outside the CDR3, is SQTIHQWPATLVQPVGSPLSLECTVEGTSNPNLYWYRQAAGRGLQLLFYSVGIGQISSEVPQNLSASRPQDRQFILSSKKLLLSDSGFYLCAWMPANYGYTFGSGTRLTVV.